This is a list of T cell receptor beta chains from one sample in a study of post-analysis software for immune sequencing data. TCRdb independently ran MiXCR on the PCR reads; one entry per CDR3 protein. The data show about 540,000 distinct CDR3 sequences, around 31% seen once. The sample consisted of blood. All receptors derive from a girl younger than 18 with multiple sclerosis. Both conserved end residues are part of each CDR3. Each record gives: V gene, D gene, clone size, J gene, CDR3 protein, CDR3 DNA. D genes are given only for firm matches. The listing skips clone size in some rows; elsewhere it reads once, few, many or a size class.

V gene: TRBV7-9; D gene: -; clone size: -; J gene: TRBJ2-7; CDR3 protein: CASSIELSYEQYF; CDR3 DNA: TGTGCCAGCAGCATTGAGTTATCCTACGAGCAGTACTTC
V gene: TRBV12-5; D gene: TRBD2; clone size: -; J gene: TRBJ2-1; CDR3 protein: CASGLVAGGGGNNEQFF; CDR3 DNA: TGTGCTAGTGGTTTGGTAGCGGGGGGCGGGGGGAACAATGAGCAGTTCTTC
V gene: TRBV20-1; D gene: -; clone size: few; J gene: TRBJ1-4; CDR3 protein: CSAEQGLNEKLFF; CDR3 DNA: TGCAGTGCAGAACAGGGCCTTAATGAAAAACTGTTTTTT
V gene: TRBV20-1; D gene: TRBD2; clone size: few; J gene: TRBJ2-5; CDR3 protein: CSARGGGLQETQYF; CDR3 DNA: TGCAGTGCTAGAGGCGGGGGACTCCAAGAGACCCAGTACTTC
V gene: TRBV11-3; D gene: -; clone size: many; J gene: TRBJ2-1; CDR3 protein: CASSLAPGPGGPGNEQFF; CDR3 DNA: TGTGCCAGCAGCTTAGCGCCCGGCCCGGGGGGCCCTGGCAATGAGCAGTTCTTC
V gene: TRBV5-1; D gene: -; clone size: few; J gene: TRBJ2-7; CDR3 protein: CASSLVAEYEQYF; CDR3 DNA: TGCGCCAGCAGCTTGGTGGCGGAATACGAGCAGTACTTC
V gene: TRBV5-1; D gene: -; clone size: few; J gene: TRBJ1-6; CDR3 protein: CASSLEARGLGPLHF; CDR3 DNA: TGCGCCAGCAGCTTGGAGGCTCGGGGGCTCGGGCCCCTCCACTTT
V gene: TRBV11-2; D gene: -; clone size: -; J gene: TRBJ1-1; CDR3 protein: CASSLVAEMNTEAFF; CDR3 DNA: TGTGCCAGCAGCTTAGTCGCGGAAATGAACACTGAAGCTTTCTTT
V gene: TRBV27; D gene: -; clone size: -; J gene: TRBJ1-2; CDR3 protein: CASSLGPGRYGYTF; CDR3 DNA: TGTGCCAGCAGTTTAGGGCCGGGACGCTATGGCTACACCTTC
V gene: TRBV28; D gene: -; clone size: -; J gene: TRBJ2-6; CDR3 protein: CASSRPGGGSGANVLTF; CDR3 DNA: TGTGCCAGCAGCCGCCCAGGGGGGGGCTCTGGGGCCAACGTCCTGACTTTC
V gene: TRBV20-1; D gene: -; clone size: -; J gene: TRBJ2-7; CDR3 protein: CSARVTDYNEQYF; CDR3 DNA: TGCAGTGCTAGAGTTACCGACTACAATGAGCAGTACTTC
V gene: TRBV6-2/TRBV6-3; D gene: -; clone size: -; J gene: TRBJ2-3; CDR3 protein: CVSGYMGSVDTQYF; CDR3 DNA: TGTGTCAGCGGTTACATGGGGTCTGTAGATACGCAGTATTTT
V gene: TRBV29-1; D gene: TRBD2; clone size: -; J gene: TRBJ2-3; CDR3 protein: CSAHGIAGDTDTQYF; CDR3 DNA: TGCAGCGCCCACGGTATAGCGGGGGACACAGATACGCAGTATTTT
V gene: TRBV19; D gene: TRBD2; clone size: -; J gene: TRBJ2-5; CDR3 protein: CASSIDLAGFQETQYF; CDR3 DNA: TGTGCCAGTAGTATAGATCTAGCGGGGTTCCAAGAGACCCAGTACTTC
V gene: TRBV12-3/TRBV12-4; D gene: TRBD2; clone size: few; J gene: TRBJ2-5; CDR3 protein: CASSPAILGLAGGPVMETQYF; CDR3 DNA: TGTGCCAGCAGTCCAGCAATCCTGGGACTAGCGGGGGGGCCTGTTATGGAGACCCAGTACTTC
V gene: TRBV25-1; D gene: -; clone size: once; J gene: TRBJ2-5; CDR3 protein: CASSVQNQDTQYF; CDR3 DNA: TGTGCCAGCAGTGTACAGAACCAAGATACCCAGTACTTC
V gene: TRBV4-1; D gene: -; clone size: -; J gene: TRBJ2-4; CDR3 protein: CASSLGADVAKNIQYF; CDR3 DNA: TGCGCCAGCAGCCTCGGGGCAGATGTGGCCAAAAACATTCAGTACTTC
V gene: TRBV20-1; D gene: -; clone size: many; J gene: TRBJ1-2; CDR3 protein: CSAREIKGYYGYTF; CDR3 DNA: TGCAGTGCTAGAGAGATAAAAGGGTACTATGGCTACACCTTC
V gene: TRBV18; D gene: -; clone size: few; J gene: TRBJ2-7; CDR3 protein: CASSSTVDEQYF; CDR3 DNA: TGTGCCAGCTCATCTACAGTAGACGAGCAGTACTTC
V gene: TRBV15; D gene: -; clone size: few; J gene: TRBJ2-5; CDR3 protein: CATSRDRWGRETQYF; CDR3 DNA: TGTGCCACCAGCAGAGATAGATGGGGCAGAGAGACCCAGTACTTC
V gene: TRBV6-5; D gene: TRBD2; clone size: -; J gene: TRBJ2-3; CDR3 protein: CASSYLPGSGGTDTQYF; CDR3 DNA: TGTGCCAGCAGTTACCTCCCGGGGAGCGGGGGGACAGATACGCAGTATTTT
V gene: TRBV12-3/TRBV12-4; D gene: -; clone size: -; J gene: TRBJ2-7; CDR3 protein: CASSLGPPEYEQYF; CDR3 DNA: TGTGCCAGCAGTTTAGGCCCCCCGGAGTACGAGCAGTACTTC
V gene: TRBV20-1; D gene: TRBD2; clone size: -; J gene: TRBJ2-6; CDR3 protein: CSAAVLAGVAGANVLTF; CDR3 DNA: TGCAGTGCGGCGGTTCTAGCGGGGGTCGCTGGGGCCAACGTCCTGACTTTC
V gene: TRBV20-1; D gene: -; clone size: few; J gene: TRBJ2-7; CDR3 protein: CSARTRGPNYEQYF; CDR3 DNA: TGCAGTGCTAGAACTCGGGGGCCCAACTACGAGCAGTACTTC
V gene: TRBV20-1; D gene: TRBD1; clone size: -; J gene: TRBJ1-2; CDR3 protein: CSARGRQGAIPNYGYTF; CDR3 DNA: TGCAGTGCTAGAGGTCGACAGGGGGCGATCCCCAACTATGGCTACACCTTC
V gene: TRBV13; D gene: TRBD1; clone size: -; J gene: TRBJ2-7; CDR3 protein: CASSAGTDPSYEQYF; CDR3 DNA: TGTGCCAGCAGCGCCGGGACAGACCCCTCCTACGAGCAGTACTTC
V gene: TRBV19; D gene: -; clone size: -; J gene: TRBJ2-5; CDR3 protein: CASSIGGAYQETQYF; CDR3 DNA: TGTGCCAGTAGTATAGGCGGGGCGTACCAAGAGACCCAGTACTTC
V gene: TRBV5-1; D gene: TRBD1; clone size: few; J gene: TRBJ2-5; CDR3 protein: CASSTGQGLGEQYF; CDR3 DNA: TGCGCCAGCAGCACAGGACAGGGTCTAGGGGAGCAGTACTTC
V gene: TRBV9; D gene: -; clone size: few; J gene: TRBJ1-4; CDR3 protein: CASSVDEEKLFF; CDR3 DNA: TGTGCCAGCAGCGTAGACGAGGAAAAACTGTTTTTT
V gene: TRBV20-1; D gene: -; clone size: few; J gene: TRBJ1-1; CDR3 protein: CSATNDQGNTEAFF; CDR3 DNA: TGCAGTGCTACGAATGATCAGGGGAACACTGAAGCTTTCTTT
V gene: TRBV28; D gene: -; clone size: -; J gene: TRBJ2-7; CDR3 protein: CASSLCEGSLSYEQYF; CDR3 DNA: TGTGCCAGCAGTTTATGCGAGGGATCCTTATCCTACGAGCAGTACTTC
V gene: TRBV14; D gene: -; clone size: -; J gene: TRBJ1-2; CDR3 protein: CVSSQEYRDYTF; CDR3 DNA: TGTGTCAGCAGCCAAGAGTACAGGGACTACACCTTC
V gene: TRBV12-3/TRBV12-4; D gene: -; clone size: -; J gene: TRBJ1-1; CDR3 protein: CASSPGGSLNTEAFF; CDR3 DNA: TGTGCCAGCAGCCCGGGTGGGTCCTTAAACACTGAAGCTTTCTTT
V gene: TRBV7-2; D gene: TRBD2; clone size: once; J gene: TRBJ2-7; CDR3 protein: CASSLTSGTNEQYF; CDR3 DNA: TGTGCCAGCAGCTTGACTAGCGGGACAAACGAGCAGTACTTC
V gene: TRBV15; D gene: -; clone size: few; J gene: TRBJ2-3; CDR3 protein: CATSRENRRTDTQYF; CDR3 DNA: TGTGCCACCAGCAGAGAAAACAGGAGAACAGATACGCAGTATTTT
V gene: TRBV6-2/TRBV6-3; D gene: -; clone size: -; J gene: TRBJ2-7; CDR3 protein: CASSYGGWSPHEQYF; CDR3 DNA: TGTGCCAGCAGTTACGGGGGTTGGTCCCCCCACGAGCAGTACTTC
V gene: TRBV18; D gene: TRBD1; clone size: few; J gene: TRBJ1-4; CDR3 protein: CASSATGGATTNEKLFF; CDR3 DNA: TGTGCCAGCTCAGCTACAGGGGGCGCGACAACTAATGAAAAACTGTTTTTT
V gene: TRBV20-1; D gene: -; clone size: -; J gene: TRBJ1-5; CDR3 protein: CSASPDASNQPQHF; CDR3 DNA: TGCAGTGCTAGTCCGGACGCTAGCAATCAGCCCCAGCATTTT
V gene: TRBV29-1; D gene: TRBD1; clone size: -; J gene: TRBJ2-1; CDR3 protein: CIGTGYNEQFF; CDR3 DNA: TGCATCGGGACAGGGTACAATGAGCAGTTCTTC
V gene: TRBV9; D gene: -; clone size: few; J gene: TRBJ2-7; CDR3 protein: CASSVGAFSYEQYF; CDR3 DNA: TGTGCCAGCAGCGTAGGGGCGTTCTCCTACGAGCAGTACTTC
V gene: TRBV15; D gene: -; clone size: -; J gene: TRBJ2-5; CDR3 protein: CATSRDLTETQYF; CDR3 DNA: TGTGCCACCAGCAGAGATCTAACCGAGACCCAGTACTTC
V gene: TRBV20-1; D gene: -; clone size: -; J gene: TRBJ2-7; CDR3 protein: CSARDGGQGCEQYF; CDR3 DNA: TGCAGTGCTAGAGATGGCGGGCAGGGCTGCGAGCAGTACTTC
V gene: TRBV5-1; D gene: TRBD2; clone size: few; J gene: TRBJ2-3; CDR3 protein: CASSAGFSGGATDTRYF; CDR3 DNA: TGCGCCAGCAGCGCAGGCTTTAGCGGGGGTGCCACAGATACGCGGTATTTT
V gene: TRBV20-1; D gene: -; clone size: -; J gene: TRBJ2-7; CDR3 protein: CSASDPRGTKSYEQYF; CDR3 DNA: TGCAGTGCTAGTGATCCTAGGGGTACGAAATCCTACGAGCAGTACTTC
V gene: TRBV5-6; D gene: TRBD1; clone size: -; J gene: TRBJ1-2; CDR3 protein: CASSFRDRGELHYGYTF; CDR3 DNA: TGTGCCAGCAGCTTCCGGGACAGGGGTGAACTCCACTATGGCTACACCTTC
V gene: TRBV12-3/TRBV12-4; D gene: TRBD2; clone size: -; J gene: TRBJ2-5; CDR3 protein: CASSLRLAGGPQETQYF; CDR3 DNA: TGTGCCAGCAGTTTAAGGCTAGCGGGGGGGCCTCAAGAGACCCAGTACTTC
V gene: TRBV6-2/TRBV6-3; D gene: -; clone size: -; J gene: TRBJ1-1; CDR3 protein: CASSPPPNTEAFF; CDR3 DNA: TGTGCCAGCAGCCCCCCCCCGAACACTGAAGCTTTCTTT
V gene: TRBV7-9; D gene: TRBD2; clone size: few; J gene: TRBJ2-3; CDR3 protein: CASSPVREEITDTQYF; CDR3 DNA: TGTGCCAGCAGCCCAGTGCGGGAGGAGATCACAGATACGCAGTATTTT
V gene: TRBV4-2; D gene: TRBD2; clone size: few; J gene: TRBJ2-5; CDR3 protein: CASSQGTSGGASWETQYF; CDR3 DNA: TGTGCCAGCAGCCAAGGAACTAGCGGGGGGGCGTCTTGGGAGACCCAGTACTTC
V gene: TRBV28; D gene: -; clone size: -; J gene: TRBJ1-5; CDR3 protein: CASSFNRQPQHF; CDR3 DNA: TGTGCCAGCAGTTTTAATCGTCAGCCCCAGCATTTT
V gene: TRBV6-2/TRBV6-3; D gene: -; clone size: -; J gene: TRBJ1-1; CDR3 protein: CASSLVREQSWHTEAFF; CDR3 DNA: TGTGCCAGCAGTTTAGTGAGGGAGCAATCATGGCACACTGAGGCTTTCTTT
V gene: TRBV12-3/TRBV12-4; D gene: -; clone size: -; J gene: TRBJ1-4; CDR3 protein: CASSLRGVSREKLFF; CDR3 DNA: TGTGCCAGCAGTTTACGTGGGGTTTCCCGTGAAAAACTGTTTTTT
V gene: TRBV3-1; D gene: -; clone size: -; J gene: TRBJ1-6; CDR3 protein: CASSQERSYNSPLHF; CDR3 DNA: TGTGCCAGCAGCCAAGAACGCTCCTATAATTCACCCCTCCACTTT